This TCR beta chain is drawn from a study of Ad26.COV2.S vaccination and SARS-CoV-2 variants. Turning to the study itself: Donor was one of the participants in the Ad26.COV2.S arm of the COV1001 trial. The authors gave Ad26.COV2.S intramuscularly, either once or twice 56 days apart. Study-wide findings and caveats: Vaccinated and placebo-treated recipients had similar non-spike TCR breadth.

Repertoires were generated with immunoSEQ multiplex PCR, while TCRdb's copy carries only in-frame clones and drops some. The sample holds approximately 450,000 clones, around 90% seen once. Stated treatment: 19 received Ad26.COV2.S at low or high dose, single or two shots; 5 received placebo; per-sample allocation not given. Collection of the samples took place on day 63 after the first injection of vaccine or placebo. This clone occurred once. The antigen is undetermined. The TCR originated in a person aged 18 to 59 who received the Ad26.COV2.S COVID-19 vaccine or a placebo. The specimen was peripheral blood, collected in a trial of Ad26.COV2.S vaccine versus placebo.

The DNA for the CDR3 is TGTGCCAGTAGTCCTGAACACAGAAAATATAATTCACCCCTCCACTTT. Its translation: CASSPEHRKYNSPLHF. The chain carries TRBV19 and TRBJ1-6, with no clear D. The V and J ends lost 5 bases and 4 bases respectively, with 15 bases between them. Germline-derived CDR1 and CDR2 are LNHDA and SQIVND (reference sequence). This CDR3 has 16 amino acids.